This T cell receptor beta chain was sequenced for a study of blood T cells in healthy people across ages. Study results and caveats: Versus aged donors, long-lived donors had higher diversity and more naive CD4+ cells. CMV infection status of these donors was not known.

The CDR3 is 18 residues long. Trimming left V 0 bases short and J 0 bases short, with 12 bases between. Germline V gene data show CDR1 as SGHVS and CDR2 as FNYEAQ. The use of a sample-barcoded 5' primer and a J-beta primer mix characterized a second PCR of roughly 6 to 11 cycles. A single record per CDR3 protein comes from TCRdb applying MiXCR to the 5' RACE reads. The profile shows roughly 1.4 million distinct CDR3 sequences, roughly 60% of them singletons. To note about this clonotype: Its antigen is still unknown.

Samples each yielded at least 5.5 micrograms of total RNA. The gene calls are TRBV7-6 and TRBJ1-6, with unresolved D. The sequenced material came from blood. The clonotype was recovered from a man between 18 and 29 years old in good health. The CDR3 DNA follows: TGTGCCAGCAGCTTAGCTGTGGGGATCGGCTCCTATAATTCACCCCTCCACTTT. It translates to CASSLAVGIGSYNSPLHF.